Each of the 14 T cell receptor beta chains below was sequenced from the same sample in a study of blood T cell repertoires in COVID-19. Repertoires were generated with immunoSEQ multiplex PCR, while TCRdb's copy carries only in-frame clones and drops some. Of about 120,000 clones in the sample, 82% were seen once. Source material: peripheral blood. The receptors come from a human donor in a cohort sampled during active COVID-19.

The rearrangement uses TRBV10-3 and TRBJ1-1, with D possibly TRBD1 on 5 matching bases. V was cut by 0 bases and J by 5 bases, with 10 bases left in between. Germline values: CDR1 ENHRY, CDR2 SYGVKD. The CDR3 loop spans 14 amino acids. The CDR3 DNA reads as TGTGCCATCAGTGAGTCGCCAGGGATGACTGAAGCTTTCTTT. It is translated as CAISESPGMTEAFF.

This clone appeared once. The chain combines TRBV7-2 with TRBJ1-1; D is uncertain. Germline V gene data show CDR1 as SGHTA and CDR2 as FQGNSA. Trimming took 6 bases from V and 6 from J, leaving 14 bases between them. The CDR3 totals 13 residues. This CDR3 is CASSPRGVAEAFF. The DNA for the CDR3 is TGTGCCAGCAGTCCCCGAGGTGTGGCTGAAGCTTTCTTT.

The chain carries TRBV24-1 and TRBJ2-1, with 9 bases identical to TRBD2. CDR1 and CDR2 (germline): KGHDR, SFDVKD. This CDR3 contains 18 residues. Losses at the gene ends were 9 bases for V and 5 bases for J; bases not matched to a gene: 19. The CDR3 region has the DNA TGTGCCACCTCTTCTAGCGGGGCGGGTTCCGCGAGACACAATGAGCAGTTCTTC. Protein sequence: CATSSSGAGSARHNEQFF.

The chain employs TRBV12-1 and TRBJ2-6; the listed D gene, TRBD2, was not tested against the DNA. TRBV12-1 is deemed a pseudogene. This CDR3 is 14 amino acids long. CDR3 in amino acids: CASGGLAGANVLTF. The CDR3 nucleotides read TGTGCCAGCGGAGGGTTGGCGGGGGCCAACGTCCTGACTTTC.

This clone was seen only a few times. The V call is TRBV19, the J call TRBJ1-5; possible D gene TRBD1, 6 bases. The CDR3 totals 15 residues. V lost 3 bases and J lost 6, with 15 bases in between. Germline CDR1 is LNHDA and CDR2 is SQIVND (reference sequence). CDR3 DNA sequence: TGTGCCAGTAGTATCCCGTACAGGGACGGTCAGCCCCAGCATTTT. It yields the protein CASSIPYRDGQPQHF.

The rearrangement joins TRBV7-9 to TRBJ1-5; D is undetermined. Looked up from germline, CDR1 is SEHNR and CDR2 is FQNEAQ (reference sequence). The V and J ends lost 5 bases and 0 bases respectively, with 11 bases between them. The CDR3 contains 15 residues. CDR3 sequence: CASSPGLYSNQPQHF. The CDR3 DNA follows: TGTGCCAGCAGCCCCGGACTGTATAGCAATCAGCCCCAGCATTTT.

The genes are TRBV28 and TRBJ1-2, with 8 positions matching TRBD1. The CDR3 consists of 15 residues. Per germline, CDR1 MDHEN and CDR2 SYDVKM. V lost 6 bases to trimming and J lost 5 bases; unmatched junction nucleotides: 11. CDR3 in DNA: TGTGCCAGCAGACTCAGCGCACAGGGGGGGTATGGCTACACCTTC. The encoded protein is CASRLSAQGGYGYTF.

Only one count was recorded for this clone. V is TRBV19 and J is TRBJ1-5, with 7 bases that match TRBD1. Looked up from germline, CDR1 is LNHDA and CDR2 is SQIVND (reference sequence). The CDR3 is made up of 15 amino acids. After removal of 6 bases from V and 7 bases from J, the junction contained 12 bases not matched to a gene. CDR3 region: CASSNPDRVRQPQHF. The CDR3 DNA reads TGTGCCAGTAGCAACCCCGACAGGGTTAGGCAGCCCCAGCATTTT.

This clone was seen once. The chain is built from TRBV5-1 and TRBJ2-1; no reliable D call. Per germline, CDR1 SGHRS and CDR2 YFSETQ. V lost 4 bases and J 5 bases, leaving 10 bases between the germline ends. This CDR3 comprises 13 residues. The CDR3 spells CASSGNVDNEQFF. In DNA form, the CDR3 reads TGCGCCAGCAGCGGCAATGTGGACAATGAGCAGTTCTTC.

This sequence joins TRBV10-3 and TRBJ1-2, with TRBD1 matching 8 bases. Trimming removed 7 bases from V and 3 bases from J; junction bases left unmatched: 1. The CDR3 extends over 12 amino acids. From germline, CDR1 is ENHRY and CDR2 SYGVKD. CDR3 nucleotides: TGTGCCATCATGACAGGGGACTATGGCTACACCTTC. Its translation: CAIMTGDYGYTF.

The table lists this clone with a few counts. The rearrangement links TRBV18 to TRBJ1-6; 7 bases line up with TRBD1. Germline values: CDR1 KGHSH, CDR2 LQKENI. The junction had 11 bases not matched to a gene; V was cut back by 5 bases and J by 7 bases. The length of the CDR3 is 16 residues. CDR3 sequence (DNA): TGTGCCAGCTCAGCCACCCCCCCAGGGGGGAATTCACCCCTCCACTTT. Translated: CASSATPPGGNSPLHF.

The chain has TRBV6-5 and TRBJ2-7; TRBD1 might be the D (6 bases). The ends were cut back, 0 bases at V and 3 bases at J, with 6 bases in the middle. This CDR3 is built from 13 residues. Germline assignment: CDR1 MNHEY and CDR2 SVGAGI. For the CDR3, the DNA is TGTGCCAGCAGTTACTCCAGGGGCTACGAGCAGTACTTC. This gives the protein CASSYSRGYEQYF.

Regarding this clone: An end of the junction differs from the germline gene, which may be a read error. The chain links TRBV9 to TRBJ2-7; D might be TRBD1 (6 bases). This CDR3 contains 13 residues. Germline values: CDR1 SGDLS, CDR2 YYNGEE. CDR3 in amino acids: CASSPGVLCVHFF. In DNA form, the CDR3 reads TGTGCCAGCAGCCCAGGGGTACTCTGCGTCCATTTCTTC.

The V call is TRBV5-6, the J call TRBJ1-3; D gene uncertain. The CDR3 loop spans 14 amino acids. The ends were cut back, 3 bases at V and 1 base at J, with 8 bases in the middle. The germline gives CDR1 SGHDT, CDR2 YYEEEE. The CDR3 DNA reads TGTGCCAGCAGCTGGTACGGGTCTGGAAACACCATATATTTT. It is translated as CASSWYGSGNTIYF.